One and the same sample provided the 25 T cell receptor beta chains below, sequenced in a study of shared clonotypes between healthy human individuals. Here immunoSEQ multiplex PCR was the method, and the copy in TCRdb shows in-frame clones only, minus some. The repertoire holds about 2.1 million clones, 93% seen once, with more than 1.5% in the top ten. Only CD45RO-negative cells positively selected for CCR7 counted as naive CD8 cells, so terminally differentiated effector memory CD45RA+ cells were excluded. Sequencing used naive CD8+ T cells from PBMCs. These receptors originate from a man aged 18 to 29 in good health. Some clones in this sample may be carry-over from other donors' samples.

CDR3 nucleotides: TGTGCCAGCAGCACCGGGACCCTCAAAGGAGATACGCAGTATTTT. The encoded protein is CASSTGTLKGDTQYF. The V gene is TRBV7-9, the J gene TRBJ2-3, with D perhaps assigned TRBD1 or TRBD2 (5 bases each). V was pared by 5 bases and J by 5 bases, with 17 bases between. CDR3 length equals 15 residues. Looked up from germline, CDR1 is SEHNR and CDR2 is FQNEAQ (reference sequence).

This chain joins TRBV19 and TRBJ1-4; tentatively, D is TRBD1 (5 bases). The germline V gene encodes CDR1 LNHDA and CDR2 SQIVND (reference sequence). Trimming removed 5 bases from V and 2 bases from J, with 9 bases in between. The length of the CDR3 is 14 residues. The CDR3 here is CASSLAGTNEKLFF. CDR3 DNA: TGTGCCAGTAGTTTGGCAGGGACTAATGAAAAACTGTTTTTT.

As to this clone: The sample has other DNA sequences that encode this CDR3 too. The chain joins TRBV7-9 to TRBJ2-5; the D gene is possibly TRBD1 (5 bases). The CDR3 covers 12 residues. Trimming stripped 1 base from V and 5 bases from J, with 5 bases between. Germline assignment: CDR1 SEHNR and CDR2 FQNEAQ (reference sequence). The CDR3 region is CASSLDRETQYF. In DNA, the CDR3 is TGTGCCAGCAGCTTAGACAGGGAGACCCAGTACTTC.

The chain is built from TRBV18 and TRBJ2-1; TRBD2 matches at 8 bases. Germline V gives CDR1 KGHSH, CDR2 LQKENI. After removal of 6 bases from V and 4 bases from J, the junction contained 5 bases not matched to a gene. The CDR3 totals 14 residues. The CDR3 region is CASSHSGTYNEQFF. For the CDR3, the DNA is TGTGCCAGCTCCCATAGCGGGACATACAATGAGCAGTTCTTC.

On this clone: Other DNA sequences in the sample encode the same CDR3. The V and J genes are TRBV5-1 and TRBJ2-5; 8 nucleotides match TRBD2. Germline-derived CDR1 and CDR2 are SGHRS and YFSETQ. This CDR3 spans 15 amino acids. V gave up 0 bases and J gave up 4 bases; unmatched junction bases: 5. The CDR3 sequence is CASSLGLAGRETQYF. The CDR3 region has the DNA TGCGCCAGCAGCTTGGGGCTAGCGGGCCGAGAGACCCAGTACTTC. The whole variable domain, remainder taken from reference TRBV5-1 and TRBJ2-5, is KAGVTQTPRYLIKTRGQQVTLSCSPISGHRSVSWYQQTPGQGLQFLFEYFSETQRNKGNFPGRFSGRQFSNSRSEMNVSTLELGDSALYLCASSLGLAGRETQYFGPGTRLLVL.

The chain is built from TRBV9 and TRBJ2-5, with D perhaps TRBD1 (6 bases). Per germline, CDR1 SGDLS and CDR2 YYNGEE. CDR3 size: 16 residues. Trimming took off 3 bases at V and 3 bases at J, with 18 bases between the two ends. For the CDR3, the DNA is TGTGCCAGCAGCGGGCCCGACTCGCCAGGGGAAGAGACCCAGTACTTC. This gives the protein CASSGPDSPGEETQYF.

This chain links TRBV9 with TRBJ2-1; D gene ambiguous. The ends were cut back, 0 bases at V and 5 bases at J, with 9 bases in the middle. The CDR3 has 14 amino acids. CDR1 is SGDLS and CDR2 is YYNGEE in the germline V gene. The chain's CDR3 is CASSVGGPHNEQFF. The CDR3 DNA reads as TGTGCCAGCAGCGTAGGAGGACCCCACAATGAGCAGTTCTTC.

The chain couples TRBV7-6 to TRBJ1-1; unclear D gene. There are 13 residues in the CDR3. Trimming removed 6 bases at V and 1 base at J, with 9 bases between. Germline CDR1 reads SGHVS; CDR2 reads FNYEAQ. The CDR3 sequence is CASRYRGNTEAFF. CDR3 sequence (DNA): TGTGCCAGCAGATACCGGGGGAACACTGAAGCTTTCTTT.

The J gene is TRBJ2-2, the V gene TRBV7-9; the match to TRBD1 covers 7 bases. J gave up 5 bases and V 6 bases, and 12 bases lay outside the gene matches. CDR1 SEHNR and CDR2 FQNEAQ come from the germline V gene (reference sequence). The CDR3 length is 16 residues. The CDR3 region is CASRGPRTGATGELFF. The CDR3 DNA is TGTGCCAGCAGAGGTCCCCGGACAGGCGCTACCGGGGAGCTGTTTTTT.

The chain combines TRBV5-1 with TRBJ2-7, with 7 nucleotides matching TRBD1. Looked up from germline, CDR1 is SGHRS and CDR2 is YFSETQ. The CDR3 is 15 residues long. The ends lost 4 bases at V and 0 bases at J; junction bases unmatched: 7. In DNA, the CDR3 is TGCGCCAGCAGCACCAGGGACAGACACTCCTACGAGCAGTACTTC. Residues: CASSTRDRHSYEQYF.

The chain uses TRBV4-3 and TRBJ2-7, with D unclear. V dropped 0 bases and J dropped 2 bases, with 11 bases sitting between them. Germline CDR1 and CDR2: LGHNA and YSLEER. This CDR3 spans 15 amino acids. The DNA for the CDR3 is TGCGCCAGCAGCCAAGATCCGGCCAACACCTACGAGCAGTACTTC. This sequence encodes CASSQDPANTYEQYF.

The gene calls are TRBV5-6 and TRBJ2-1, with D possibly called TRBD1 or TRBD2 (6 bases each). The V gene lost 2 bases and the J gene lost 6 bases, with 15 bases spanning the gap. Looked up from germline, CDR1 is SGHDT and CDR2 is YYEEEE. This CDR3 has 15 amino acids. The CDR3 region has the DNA TGTGCCAGCAGCTTTATCTCCGGGGGCGGCAATGAGCAGTTCTTC. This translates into CASSFISGGGNEQFF.

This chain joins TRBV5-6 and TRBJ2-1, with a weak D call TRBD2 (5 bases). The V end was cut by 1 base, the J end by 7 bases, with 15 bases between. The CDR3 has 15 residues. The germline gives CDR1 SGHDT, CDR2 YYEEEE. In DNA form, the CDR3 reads TGTGCCAGCAGCTTGAAGCCTAGCCGTAGGAATGAGCAGTTCTTC. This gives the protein CASSLKPSRRNEQFF. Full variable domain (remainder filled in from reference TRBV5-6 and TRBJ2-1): DAGVTQSPTHLIKTRGQQVTLRCSPKSGHDTVSWYQQALGQGPQFIFQYYEEEERQRGNFPDRFSGHQFPNYSSELNVNALLLGDSALYLCASSLKPSRRNEQFFGPGTRLTVL.

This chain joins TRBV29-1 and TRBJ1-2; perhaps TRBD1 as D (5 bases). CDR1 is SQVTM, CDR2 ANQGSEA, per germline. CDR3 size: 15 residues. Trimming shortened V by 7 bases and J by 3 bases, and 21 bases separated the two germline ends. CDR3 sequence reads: CSGTWGDPRYYGYTF. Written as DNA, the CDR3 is TGCAGCGGTACTTGGGGCGATCCACGGTACTATGGCTACACCTTC.

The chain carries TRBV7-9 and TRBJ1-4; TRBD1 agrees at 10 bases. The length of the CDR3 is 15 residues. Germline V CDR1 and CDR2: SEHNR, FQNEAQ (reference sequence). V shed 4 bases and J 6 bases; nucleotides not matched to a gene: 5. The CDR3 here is CASSSAGQGDEKLFF. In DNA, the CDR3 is TGTGCCAGCAGCTCAGCCGGACAGGGGGATGAAAAACTGTTTTTT.

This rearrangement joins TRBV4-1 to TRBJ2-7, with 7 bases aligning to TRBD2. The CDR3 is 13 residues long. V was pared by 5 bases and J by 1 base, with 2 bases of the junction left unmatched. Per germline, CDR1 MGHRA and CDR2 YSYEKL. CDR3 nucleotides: TGCGCCAGCAGCGCTAGCGGTTCCTACGAGCAGTACTTC. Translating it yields CASSASGSYEQYF.

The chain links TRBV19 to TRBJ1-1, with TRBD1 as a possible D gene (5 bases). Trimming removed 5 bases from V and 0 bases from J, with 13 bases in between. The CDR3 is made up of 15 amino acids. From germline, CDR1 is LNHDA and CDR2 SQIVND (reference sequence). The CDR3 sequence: CASSATGRMNTEAFF. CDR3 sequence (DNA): TGTGCCAGTAGTGCCACGGGACGGATGAACACTGAAGCTTTCTTT.

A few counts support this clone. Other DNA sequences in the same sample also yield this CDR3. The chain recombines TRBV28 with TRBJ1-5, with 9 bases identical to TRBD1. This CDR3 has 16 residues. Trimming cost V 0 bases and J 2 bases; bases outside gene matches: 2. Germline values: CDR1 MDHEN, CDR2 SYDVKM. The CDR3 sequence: CASSLWGQGGNQPQHF. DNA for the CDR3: TGTGCCAGCAGTTTATGGGGACAGGGAGGCAATCAGCCCCAGCATTTT.

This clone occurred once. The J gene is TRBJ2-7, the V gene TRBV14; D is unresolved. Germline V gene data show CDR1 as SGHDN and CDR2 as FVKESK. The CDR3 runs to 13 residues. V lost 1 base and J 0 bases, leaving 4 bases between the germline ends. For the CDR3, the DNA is TGTGCCAGCAGCCAAGGGATCTCCTACGAGCAGTACTTC. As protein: CASSQGISYEQYF. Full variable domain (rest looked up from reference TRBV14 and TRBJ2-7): EAGVTQFPSHSVIEKGQTVTLRCDPISGHDNLYWYRRVMGKEIKFLLHFVKESKQDESGMPNNRFLAERTGGTYSTLKVQPAELEDSGVYFCASSQGISYEQYFGPGTRLTVT.

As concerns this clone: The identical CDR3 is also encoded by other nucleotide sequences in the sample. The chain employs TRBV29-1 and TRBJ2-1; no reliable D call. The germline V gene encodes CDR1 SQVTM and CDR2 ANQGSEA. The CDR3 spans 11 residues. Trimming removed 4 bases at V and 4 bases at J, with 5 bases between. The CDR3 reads CSVAAYNEQFF. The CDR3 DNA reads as TGCAGCGTTGCTGCTTACAATGAGCAGTTCTTC.

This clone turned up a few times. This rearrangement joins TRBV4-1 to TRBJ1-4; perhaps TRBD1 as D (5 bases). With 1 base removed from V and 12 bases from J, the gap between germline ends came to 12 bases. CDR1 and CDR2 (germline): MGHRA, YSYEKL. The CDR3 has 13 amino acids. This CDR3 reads CASSQVREAELFF. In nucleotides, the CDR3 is TGCGCCAGCAGCCAAGTCAGGGAGGCGGAACTGTTTTTT.

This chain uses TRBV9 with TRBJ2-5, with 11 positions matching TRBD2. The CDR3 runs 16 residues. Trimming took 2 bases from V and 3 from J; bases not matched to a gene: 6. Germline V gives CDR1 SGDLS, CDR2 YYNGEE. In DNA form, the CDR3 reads TGTGCCAGCAGCGTTACTAGCGGGAGTATAAAAGAGACCCAGTACTTC. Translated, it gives CASSVTSGSIKETQYF.

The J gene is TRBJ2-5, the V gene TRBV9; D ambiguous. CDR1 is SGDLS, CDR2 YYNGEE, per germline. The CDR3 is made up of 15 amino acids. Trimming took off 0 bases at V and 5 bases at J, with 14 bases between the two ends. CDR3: CASSVDRLGWETQYF. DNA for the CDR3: TGTGCCAGCAGCGTAGACCGGCTGGGATGGGAGACCCAGTACTTC.

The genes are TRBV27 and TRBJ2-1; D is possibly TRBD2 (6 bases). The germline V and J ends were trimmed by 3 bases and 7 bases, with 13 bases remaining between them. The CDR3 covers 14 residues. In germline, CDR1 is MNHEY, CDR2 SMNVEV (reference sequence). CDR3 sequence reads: CASSFGAGRNEQFF. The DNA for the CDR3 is TGTGCCAGCAGTTTTGGCGCGGGAAGGAATGAGCAGTTCTTC.

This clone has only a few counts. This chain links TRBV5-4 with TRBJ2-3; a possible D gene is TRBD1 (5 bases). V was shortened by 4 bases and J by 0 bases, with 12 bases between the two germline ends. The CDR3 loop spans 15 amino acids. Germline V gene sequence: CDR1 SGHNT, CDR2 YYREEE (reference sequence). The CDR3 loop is CASSPDTLSTDTQYF. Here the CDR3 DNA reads TGTGCCAGCAGCCCGGACACTCTCAGCACAGATACGCAGTATTTT.